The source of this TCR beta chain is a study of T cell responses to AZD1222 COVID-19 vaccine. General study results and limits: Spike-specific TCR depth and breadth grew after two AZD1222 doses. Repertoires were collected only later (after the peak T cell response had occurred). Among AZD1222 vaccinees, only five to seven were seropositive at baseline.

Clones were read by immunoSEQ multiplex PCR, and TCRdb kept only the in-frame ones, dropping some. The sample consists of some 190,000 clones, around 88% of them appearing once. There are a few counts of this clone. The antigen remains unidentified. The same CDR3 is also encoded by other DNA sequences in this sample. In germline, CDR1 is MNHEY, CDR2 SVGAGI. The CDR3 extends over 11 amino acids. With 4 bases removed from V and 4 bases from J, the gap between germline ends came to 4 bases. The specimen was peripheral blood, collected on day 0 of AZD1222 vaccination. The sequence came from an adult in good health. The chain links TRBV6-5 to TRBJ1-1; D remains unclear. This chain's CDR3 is CASSSFTEAFF. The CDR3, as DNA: TGTGCCAGCAGTTCCTTCACTGAAGCTTTCTTT.